This T cell receptor beta chain came from a study of blood T cells in healthy people across ages. Primers used in a second PCR of about 7 to 12 cycles were a sample-barcoded 5' primer and a J-beta primer mix. Individual samples furnished no less than 2.5 million CDR3-containing paired-end reads apiece. TCRdb called the 5' RACE reads again in MiXCR, with one record for every CDR3 protein. The sample contains approximately 1.5 million distinct CDR3 sequences, 30% to 35% of which appear only once. V was clipped by 6 bases and J by 0 bases, with 11 bases between them. CDR1 is PRHDT, CDR2 FYEKMQ, per germline (reference sequence). This CDR3 region has 14 residues.

The chain joins TRBV13 to TRBJ1-1, with D possibly being TRBD1 (5 bases). The source of this sequence is a woman aged 25 to 39 in good health. The sample consisted of blood. The CDR3 DNA follows: TGTGCCAGCAGGAGGACAACCTTGAACACTGAAGCTTTCTTT. This translates into CASRRTTLNTEAFF.